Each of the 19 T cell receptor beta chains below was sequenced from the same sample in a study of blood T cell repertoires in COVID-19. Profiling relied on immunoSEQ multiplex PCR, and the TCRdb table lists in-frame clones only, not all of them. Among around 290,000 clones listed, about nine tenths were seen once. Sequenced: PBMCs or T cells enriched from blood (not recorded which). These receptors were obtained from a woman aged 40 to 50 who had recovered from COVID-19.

The CDR3 DNA is TGTGCCACCAGCACTATGCGAGGCTACGAGCAGTACTTC. This sequence encodes CATSTMRGYEQYF. This chain links TRBV15 with TRBJ2-7; unclear D gene. The germline V and J ends were trimmed by 4 bases and 3 bases, with 10 bases remaining between them. CDR3 length: 13 residues. Per the germline V gene, CDR1 is LNHNV and CDR2 is YYDKDF (reference sequence).

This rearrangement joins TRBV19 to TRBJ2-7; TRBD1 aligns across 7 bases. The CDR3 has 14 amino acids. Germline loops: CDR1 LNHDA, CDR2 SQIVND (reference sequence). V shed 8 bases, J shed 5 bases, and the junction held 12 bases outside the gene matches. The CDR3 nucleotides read TGTGCCAGTTCCCCCGGGACAGTATACAACGAGCAGTACTTC. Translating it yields CASSPGTVYNEQYF.

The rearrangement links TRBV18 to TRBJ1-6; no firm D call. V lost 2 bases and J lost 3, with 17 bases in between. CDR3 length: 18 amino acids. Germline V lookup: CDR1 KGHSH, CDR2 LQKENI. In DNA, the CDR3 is TGTGCCAGCTCACCAGTCCGCACCTCCTATAGCTATAATTCACCCCTCCACTTT. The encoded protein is CASSPVRTSYSYNSPLHF. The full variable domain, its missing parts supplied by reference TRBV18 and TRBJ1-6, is NAGVMQNPRHLVRRRGQEARLRCSPMKGHSHVYWYRQLPEEGLKFMVYLQKENIIDESGMPKERFSAEFPKEGPSILRIQQVVRGDSAAYFCASSPVRTSYSYNSPLHFGNGTRLTVT.

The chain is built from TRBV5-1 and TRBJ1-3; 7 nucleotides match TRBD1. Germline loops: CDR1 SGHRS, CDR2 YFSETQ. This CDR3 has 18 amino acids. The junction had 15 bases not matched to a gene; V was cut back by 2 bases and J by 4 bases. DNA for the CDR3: TGCGCCAGCAGCTTCTCCGGGACAGCCAATTCCAGGGGAAACACCATATATTTT. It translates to CASSFSGTANSRGNTIYF. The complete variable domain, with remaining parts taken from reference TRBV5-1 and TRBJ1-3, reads KAGVTQTPRYLIKTRGQQVTLSCSPISGHRSVSWYQQTPGQGLQFLFEYFSETQRNKGNFPGRFSGRQFSNSRSEMNVSTLELGDSALYLCASSFSGTANSRGNTIYFGEGSWLTVV.

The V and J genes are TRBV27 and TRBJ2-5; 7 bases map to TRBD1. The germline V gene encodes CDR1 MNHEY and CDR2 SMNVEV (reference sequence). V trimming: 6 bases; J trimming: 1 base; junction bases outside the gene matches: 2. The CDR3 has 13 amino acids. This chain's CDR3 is CASRRDSQETQYF. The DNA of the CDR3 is TGTGCCAGCAGGAGGGACAGCCAAGAGACCCAGTACTTC.

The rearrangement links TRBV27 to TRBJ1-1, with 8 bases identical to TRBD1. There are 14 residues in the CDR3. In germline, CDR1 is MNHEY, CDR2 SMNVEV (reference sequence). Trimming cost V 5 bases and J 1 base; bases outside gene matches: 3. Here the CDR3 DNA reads TGTGCCAGCAGTCGTCAGGGGGCGAACACTGAAGCTTTCTTT. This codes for CASSRQGANTEAFF.

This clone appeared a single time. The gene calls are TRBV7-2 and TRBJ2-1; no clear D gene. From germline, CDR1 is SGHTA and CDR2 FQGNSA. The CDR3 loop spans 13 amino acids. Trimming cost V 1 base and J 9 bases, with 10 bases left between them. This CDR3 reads CASSLDPSLEQFF. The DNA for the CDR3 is TGTGCCAGCAGCTTAGATCCTAGTCTTGAGCAGTTCTTC.

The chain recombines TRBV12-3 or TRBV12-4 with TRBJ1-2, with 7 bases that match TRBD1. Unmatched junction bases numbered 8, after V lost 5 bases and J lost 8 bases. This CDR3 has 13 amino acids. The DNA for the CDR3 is TGTGCCAGCAGTGATGACAGGGTTCGCGGCTACACCTTC. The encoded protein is CASSDDRVRGYTF.

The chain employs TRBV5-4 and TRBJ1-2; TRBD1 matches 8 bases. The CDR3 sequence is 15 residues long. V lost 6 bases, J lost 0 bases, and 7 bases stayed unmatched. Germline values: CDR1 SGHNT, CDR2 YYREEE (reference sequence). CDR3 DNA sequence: TGTGCCAGCACCATCCAACAGGGGGCTAACTATGGCTACACCTTC. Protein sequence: CASTIQQGANYGYTF.

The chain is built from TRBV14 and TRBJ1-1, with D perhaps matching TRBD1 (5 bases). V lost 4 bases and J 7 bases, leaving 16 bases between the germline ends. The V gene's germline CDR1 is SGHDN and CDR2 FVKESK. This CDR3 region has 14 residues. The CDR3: CASSPYPGSGEAFF. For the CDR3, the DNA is TGTGCCAGCAGCCCATACCCAGGGTCTGGTGAAGCTTTCTTT.

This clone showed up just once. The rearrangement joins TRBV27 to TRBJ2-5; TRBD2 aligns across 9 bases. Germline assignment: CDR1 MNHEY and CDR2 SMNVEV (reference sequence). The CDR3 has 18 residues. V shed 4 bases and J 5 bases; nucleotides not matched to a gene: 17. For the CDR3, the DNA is TGTGCCAGCAGTTCGCGGGTTGTTGCGGGAGGGCCTAGGGAGACCCAGTACTTC. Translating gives CASSSRVVAGGPRETQYF.

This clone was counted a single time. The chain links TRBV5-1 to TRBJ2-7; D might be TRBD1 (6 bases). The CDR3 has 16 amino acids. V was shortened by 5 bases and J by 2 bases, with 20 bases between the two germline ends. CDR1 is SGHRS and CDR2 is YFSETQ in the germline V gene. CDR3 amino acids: CASSYTPGARAYEQYF. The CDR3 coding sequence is TGCGCCAGCAGTTATACCCCAGGGGCGCGGGCCTACGAGCAGTACTTC.

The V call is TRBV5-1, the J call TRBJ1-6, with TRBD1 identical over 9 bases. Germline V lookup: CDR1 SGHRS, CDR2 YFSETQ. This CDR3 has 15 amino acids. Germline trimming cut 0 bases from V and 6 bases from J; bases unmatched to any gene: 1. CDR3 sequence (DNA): TGCGCCAGCAGCTTGGGGACAGGGGTTAATTCACCCCTCCACTTT. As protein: CASSLGTGVNSPLHF.

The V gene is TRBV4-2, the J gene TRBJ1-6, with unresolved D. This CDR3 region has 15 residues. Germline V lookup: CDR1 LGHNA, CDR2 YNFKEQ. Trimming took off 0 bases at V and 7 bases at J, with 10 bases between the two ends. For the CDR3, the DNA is TGTGCCAGCAGCCAAGAGGGCAGCCAGAATTCACCCCTCCACTTT. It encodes CASSQEGSQNSPLHF.

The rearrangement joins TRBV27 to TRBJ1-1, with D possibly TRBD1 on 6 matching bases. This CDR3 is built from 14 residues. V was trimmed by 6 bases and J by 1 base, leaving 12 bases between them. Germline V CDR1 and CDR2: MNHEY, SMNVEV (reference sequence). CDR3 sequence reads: CASRYGQTNTEAFF. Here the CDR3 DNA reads TGTGCCAGCAGGTACGGACAGACGAACACTGAAGCTTTCTTT.

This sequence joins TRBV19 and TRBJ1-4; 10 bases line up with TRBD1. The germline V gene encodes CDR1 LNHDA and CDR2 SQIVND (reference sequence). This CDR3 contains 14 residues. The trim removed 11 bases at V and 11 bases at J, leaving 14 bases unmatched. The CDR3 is CAAQTGTGVGKLFF. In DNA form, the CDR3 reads TGTGCCGCACAAACCGGGACAGGGGTCGGCAAACTGTTTTTT. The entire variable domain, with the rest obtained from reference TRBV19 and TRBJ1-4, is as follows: DGGITQSPKYLFRKEGQNVTLSCEQNLNHDAMYWYRQDPGQGLRLIYYSQIVNDFQKGDIAEGYSVSREKKESFPLTVTSAQKNPTAFYLCAAQTGTGVGKLFFGSGTQLSVL.

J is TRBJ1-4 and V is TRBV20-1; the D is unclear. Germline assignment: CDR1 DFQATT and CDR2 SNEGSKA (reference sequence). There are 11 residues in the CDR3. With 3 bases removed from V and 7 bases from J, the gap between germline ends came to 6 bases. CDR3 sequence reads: CSARTFEKLFF. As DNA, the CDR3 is TGCAGTGCTAGGACATTTGAAAAACTGTTTTTT.

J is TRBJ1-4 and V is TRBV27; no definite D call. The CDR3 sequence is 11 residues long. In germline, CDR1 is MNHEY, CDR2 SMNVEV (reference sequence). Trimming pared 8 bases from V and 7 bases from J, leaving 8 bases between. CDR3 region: CASRSVEKLFF. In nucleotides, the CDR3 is TGTGCCAGCCGATCGGTTGAAAAACTGTTTTTT.

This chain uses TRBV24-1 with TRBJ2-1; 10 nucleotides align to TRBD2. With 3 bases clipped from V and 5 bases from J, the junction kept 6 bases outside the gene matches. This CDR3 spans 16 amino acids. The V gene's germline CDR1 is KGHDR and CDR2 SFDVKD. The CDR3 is CATSDPSGGLDNEQFF. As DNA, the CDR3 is TGTGCCACCAGTGATCCTAGCGGGGGCCTAGACAATGAGCAGTTCTTC.